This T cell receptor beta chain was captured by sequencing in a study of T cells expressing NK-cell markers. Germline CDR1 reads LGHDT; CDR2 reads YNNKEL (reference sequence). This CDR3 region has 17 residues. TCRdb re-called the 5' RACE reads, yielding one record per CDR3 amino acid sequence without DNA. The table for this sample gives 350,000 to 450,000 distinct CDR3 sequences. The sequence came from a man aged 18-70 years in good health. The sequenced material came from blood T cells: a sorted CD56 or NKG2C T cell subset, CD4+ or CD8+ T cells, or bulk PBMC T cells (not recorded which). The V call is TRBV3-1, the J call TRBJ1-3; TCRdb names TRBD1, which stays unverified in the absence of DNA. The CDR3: CASSQERAGSSGNTIYF.